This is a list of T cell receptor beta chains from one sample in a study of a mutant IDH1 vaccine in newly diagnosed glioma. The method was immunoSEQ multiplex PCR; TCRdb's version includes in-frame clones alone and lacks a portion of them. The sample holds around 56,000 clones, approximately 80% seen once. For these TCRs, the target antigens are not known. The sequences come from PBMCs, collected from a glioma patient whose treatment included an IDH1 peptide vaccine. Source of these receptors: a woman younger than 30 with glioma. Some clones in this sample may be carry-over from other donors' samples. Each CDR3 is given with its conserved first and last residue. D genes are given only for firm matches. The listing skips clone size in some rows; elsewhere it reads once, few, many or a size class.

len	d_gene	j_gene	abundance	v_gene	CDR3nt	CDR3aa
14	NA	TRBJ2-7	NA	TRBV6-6	TGTGCCAGCAGTTACGTGGGTAGCTCCTACGAGCAGTACTTC	CASSYVGSSYEQYF
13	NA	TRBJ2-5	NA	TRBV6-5	TGTGCCAGCAGTTACTCGGGCAGGGAGACCCAGTACTTC	CASSYSGRETQYF
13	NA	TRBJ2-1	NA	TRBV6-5	TGTGCCAGCAGTGTTTTAGTAGCTGGTGAGCAGTTCTTC	CASSVLVAGEQFF
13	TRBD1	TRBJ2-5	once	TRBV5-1	TGCGCCAGCAGCGGTGGGACAGGGGAGACCCAGTACTTC	CASSGGTGETQYF
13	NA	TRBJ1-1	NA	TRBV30	TGTGCCTCGACTAGAACAGGGAACACTGAAGCTTTCTTT	CASTRTGNTEAFF
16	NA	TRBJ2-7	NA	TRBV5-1	TGCGCCAGCAGCTGGGGGATGTCGGGGAGGAATGTCGAGCAGTACTTC	CASSWGMSGRNVEQYF
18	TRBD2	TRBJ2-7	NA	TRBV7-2	TGTGCCAGCAGCTCCGAGGGAGCGGGGGGGCCCACCATTTACGAGCAGTACTTC	CASSSEGAGGPTIYEQYF
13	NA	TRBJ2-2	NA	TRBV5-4	TGTGCCAGTCCGGGCCCTAACACCGGGGAGCTGTTTTTT	CASPGPNTGELFF
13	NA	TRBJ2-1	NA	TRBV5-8	TGTGCCAGCAGCTTGGGAGCTTACAATGAGCAGTTCTTC	CASSLGAYNEQFF
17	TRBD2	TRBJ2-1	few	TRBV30	TGTGCCTGGAGTATTGGTGATACGGGAGGGAACGGGAATGAGCAGTTCTTC	CAWSIGDTGGNGNEQFF
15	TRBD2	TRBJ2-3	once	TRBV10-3	TGTGCCATCAGTGAGAGCGGGGTGAGCACAGATACGCAGTATTTT	CAISESGVSTDTQYF
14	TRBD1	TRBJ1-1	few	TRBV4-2	TGTGCCAGCAGTTATACCGGGACAGGGGGTGAAGCTTTCTTT	CASSYTGTGGEAFF
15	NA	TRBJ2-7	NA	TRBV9	TGTGCCAGCAGCGTAGTGGAAGGGGTGGGGGTCGAGCAGTACTTC	CASSVVEGVGVEQYF
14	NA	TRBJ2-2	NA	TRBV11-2	TGTGCCAGCAGCTTAACAGGGAGGACCGGGGAGCTGTTTTTT	CASSLTGRTGELFF
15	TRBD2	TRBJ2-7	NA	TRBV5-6	TGTGCCAGCAGCTTGGGAGCGGGAAGGGCCTACGAGCAGTACTTC	CASSLGAGRAYEQYF
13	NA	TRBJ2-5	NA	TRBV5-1	TGCGCCAGCAGCTTAACTAGACAAGAGACCCAGTACTTC	CASSLTRQETQYF
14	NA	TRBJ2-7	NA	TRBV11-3	TGTGCCAGCAGCTTCGGGGGACTCTCCTACGAGCAGTACTTC	CASSFGGLSYEQYF
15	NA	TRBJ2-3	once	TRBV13	TGTGCCAGCAGCTCCACAGCGGGCTACACAGATACGCAGTATTTT	CASSSTAGYTDTQYF
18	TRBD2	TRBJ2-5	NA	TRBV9	TGTGCCAGCAGCGCCTCCCCTTCCACTAGCGGGATAAGGGAGACCCAGTACTTC	CASSASPSTSGIRETQYF
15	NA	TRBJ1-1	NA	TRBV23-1	TGCGCCGTGGGGGGGCAGTTAGATATGAACACTGAAGCTTTCTTT	CAVGGQLDMNTEAFF
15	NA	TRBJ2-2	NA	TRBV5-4	TGTGCCAGCAGCCCCGGGGGCGGGACCGGCCGGGAGCTGTTTTTT	CASSPGGGTGRELFF
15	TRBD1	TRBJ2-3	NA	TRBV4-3	TGCGCCAGCAGCTTGCGAGTGACAGGGACAGATACGCAGTATTTT	CASSLRVTGTDTQYF
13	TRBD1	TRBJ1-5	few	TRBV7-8	TGTGCCAGCAGCTTCACAGGGGTGGAGCCCCAGCATTTT	CASSFTGVEPQHF
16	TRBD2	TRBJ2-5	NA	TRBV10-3	TGTGCCATCAGGGGAGCTAAGCGGGGGGGCCTGGAGACCCAGTACTTC	CAIRGAKRGGLETQYF
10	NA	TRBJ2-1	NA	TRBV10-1	TGCGCCAGCAGCTACAATGAGCAGTTCTTC	CASSYNEQFF
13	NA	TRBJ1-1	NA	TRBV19	TGTGCCAGGGAGGGGGGGAGGGTCACTGAAGCTTTCTTT	CAREGGRVTEAFF
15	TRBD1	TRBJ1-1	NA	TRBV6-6	TGTGCCAGCAGTTACTTGGGACAGACGAACACTGAAGCTTTCTTT	CASSYLGQTNTEAFF
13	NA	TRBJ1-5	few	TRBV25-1	TGTGCCAGCAGTGCTACAGGGAATCAGCCCCAGCATTTT	CASSATGNQPQHF
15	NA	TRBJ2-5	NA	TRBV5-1	TGCGCCAGCAGCTTGGTTGGACTATCCCAAGAGACCCAGTACTTC	CASSLVGLSQETQYF